Below, 6 T cell receptor beta chains from the same sample are listed, as sequenced in a study of CD8+ T cells in alopecia areata. In each case, RNA was isolated and then reverse transcribed into cDNA as the sequencing template. Measured with immunoSEQ multiplex PCR; TCRdb has only the in-frame clones, and not every one. The table has more than 95,000 clones, roughly 50% seen once. Material: NKG2D-low CD8+ T cells sorted from blood. The receptors shown here come from a human donor with alopecia areata.

This clone was detected only once. The chain recombines TRBV4-1 with TRBJ2-2; 10 positions agree with TRBD2. The V and J ends lost 0 bases and 6 bases, in that order; junction bases with no gene match: 4. CDR1 is MGHRA and CDR2 is YSYEKL in the germline V gene. This CDR3 has 16 amino acids. The CDR3 nucleotides are TGCGCCAGCAGCCAAGAAGGGACTAGCGTCTCCGGGGAGCTGTTTTTT. Translated: CASSQEGTSVSGELFF.

Remarks on this clone: Additional DNA sequences in this sample encode the identical CDR3. V usage is TRBV5-6 and J usage is TRBJ2-7; D is undetermined. The length of the CDR3 is 14 residues. CDR1 is SGHDT and CDR2 is YYEEEE in the germline V gene. V was pared by 0 bases and J by 0 bases, with 7 bases between. In nucleotides, the CDR3 is TGTGCCAGCAGCTTGGGGCAGAGCTCCTACGAGCAGTACTTC. It encodes CASSLGQSSYEQYF.

The V and J genes are TRBV28 and TRBJ2-7; no clear D gene. The V and J ends lost 4 bases and 7 bases respectively, with 8 bases between them. The CDR3 contains 11 residues. In germline, CDR1 is MDHEN, CDR2 SYDVKM. CDR3 sequence (DNA): TGTGCCAGCAGTTCACATTGGGAGCAGTACTTC. Its translation: CASSSHWEQYF.

This clone was seen a handful of times. The chain uses TRBV29-1 and TRBJ2-1; 10 positions match TRBD2. The CDR3 is made up of 14 amino acids. The V and J ends lost 0 bases and 9 bases, in that order; junction bases with no gene match: 5. Germline assignment: CDR1 SQVTM and CDR2 ANQGSEA. The CDR3 here is CSVEDASGSAEQFF. The CDR3 region has the DNA TGCAGCGTTGAAGATGCTAGCGGGAGTGCTGAGCAGTTCTTC.

The CDR3 is CASSENLEQFF. The CDR3, as DNA: TGTGCCAGCAGTGAAAATCTGGAACAGTTCTTC. The chain joins TRBV2 to TRBJ2-1; D gene ambiguous. V shed 2 bases and J shed 13 bases, with 9 bases lying between them. From germline, CDR1 is SNHLY and CDR2 FYNNEI. This CDR3 has 11 amino acids.

The V gene is TRBV19, the J gene TRBJ1-1; maybe TRBD1 (6 bases). From germline, CDR1 is LNHDA and CDR2 SQIVND (reference sequence). The CDR3 loop spans 12 amino acids. Deletions cut 5 bases from V and 11 bases from J, with 15 bases between. The DNA for the CDR3 is TGTGCCAGTAGTTCGAACAGGGAAGATGCTTTCTTT. Amino acid sequence: CASSSNREDAFF.